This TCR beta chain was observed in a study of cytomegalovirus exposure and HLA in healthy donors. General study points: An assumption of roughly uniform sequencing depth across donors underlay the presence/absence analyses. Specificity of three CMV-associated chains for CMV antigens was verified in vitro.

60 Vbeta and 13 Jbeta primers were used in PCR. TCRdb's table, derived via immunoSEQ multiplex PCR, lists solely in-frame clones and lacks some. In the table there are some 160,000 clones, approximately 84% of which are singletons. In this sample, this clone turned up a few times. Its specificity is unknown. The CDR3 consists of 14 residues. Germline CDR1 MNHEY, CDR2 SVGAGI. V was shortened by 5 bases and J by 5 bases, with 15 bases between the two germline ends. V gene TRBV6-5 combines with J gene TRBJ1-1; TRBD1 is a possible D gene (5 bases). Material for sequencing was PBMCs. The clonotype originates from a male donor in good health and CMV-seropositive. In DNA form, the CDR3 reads TGTGCCAGCAGTCGACCCGAGGGGAGGACTGAAGCTTTCTTT. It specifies CASSRPEGRTEAFF.